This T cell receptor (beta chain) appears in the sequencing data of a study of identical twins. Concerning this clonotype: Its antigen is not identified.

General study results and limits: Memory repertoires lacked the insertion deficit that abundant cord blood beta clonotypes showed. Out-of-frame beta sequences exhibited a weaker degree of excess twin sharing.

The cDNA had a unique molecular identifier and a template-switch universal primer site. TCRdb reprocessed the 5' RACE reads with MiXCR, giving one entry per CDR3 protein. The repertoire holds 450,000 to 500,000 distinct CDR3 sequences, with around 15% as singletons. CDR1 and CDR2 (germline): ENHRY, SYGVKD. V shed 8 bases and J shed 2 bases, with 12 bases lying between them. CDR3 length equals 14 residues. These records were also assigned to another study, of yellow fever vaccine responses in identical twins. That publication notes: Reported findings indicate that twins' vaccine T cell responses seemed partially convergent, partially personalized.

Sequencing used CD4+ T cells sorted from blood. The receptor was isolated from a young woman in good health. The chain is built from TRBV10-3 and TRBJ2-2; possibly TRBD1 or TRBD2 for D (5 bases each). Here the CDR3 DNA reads TGTGCCATCGGGTCGGGGACCAACACCGGGGAGCTGTTTTTT. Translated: CAIGSGTNTGELFF.